This paragraph reports one T cell receptor beta chain. Antigen specificity is unknown. The data were taken from a study of cytomegalovirus exposure and HLA in healthy donors. Overall study findings and caveats: Cytomegalovirus association was listed for around 180 TCR beta chains. It has been reported that TCR beta sequences accurately predicted the HLA-A and HLA-B alleles of most subjects.

This PCR relied on a set of 60 Vbeta primers and 13 Jbeta primers. Profiling relied on immunoSEQ multiplex PCR, and the TCRdb table lists in-frame clones only, not all of them. The profile covers some 140,000 clones, with 80% appearing a single time and 9.5% to 15% taken by the ten largest. V lost 4 bases to trimming and J lost 4 bases, with 7 bases between them. The CDR3 totals 13 residues. CDR1 is SGHTA, CDR2 FQGTGA, per germline. The chain couples TRBV7-3 to TRBJ2-2; D uncertain. The source material was PBMCs. The sequence was obtained from a man aged 30 to 39 in good health and CMV-seropositive. The DNA for the CDR3 is TGTGCCAGCAGCTATGACTTCACCGGGGAGCTGTTTTTT. Its protein product is CASSYDFTGELFF.